Sequencing of this T cell receptor (beta chain) was carried out in a study of cytomegalovirus exposure and HLA in healthy donors. Regarding the study as a whole: Earlier results showed most TCR beta V segments being productive about 90% or about 30% of the time. As immune exposure information, only CMV serostatus was available.

Both 60 Vbeta primers and 13 Jbeta primers went into the PCR. This table comes from immunoSEQ multiplex PCR, and its TCRdb copy is limited to in-frame clones, with some not included. The profile shows about 140,000 clones, 70% to 85% of them singletons. V trimming: 3 bases; J trimming: 6 bases; junction bases outside the gene matches: 8. This CDR3 region has 16 residues. Germline V lookup: CDR1 SEHNR, CDR2 FQNEAQ (reference sequence). As to this clone: Its antigen is currently unknown.

The receptor comes from a male donor in good health and CMV-seronegative. The rearrangement links TRBV7-9 to TRBJ2-3; 11 positions agree with TRBD2. The specimen sequenced was PBMCs. This CDR3 reads CASSLVGSGRADTQYF. The CDR3, as DNA: TGTGCCAGCAGCTTGGTTGGTAGCGGGAGGGCCGATACGCAGTATTTT.